Listed below are T cell receptor beta chains from one sample, sequenced in a study of blood T cell repertoires in COVID-19. Measured with immunoSEQ multiplex PCR; TCRdb has only the in-frame clones, and not every one. The sample carries approximately 210,000 clones, around four fifths recorded once. Input material: peripheral blood. The receptors were gathered from a woman in her fifties or sixties with acute or convalescent COVID-19. Each CDR3 is given with its conserved first and last residue. D genes are given only for firm matches. Not all rows give a size; the values are once, few, many and, for expanded clones, a class.

>13|-|-|TRBV11-2|TRBJ2-2
TGTGCCAGCAGCCCTCAGGGGATCGGGGAGCTGTTTTTT
CASSPQGIGELFF
>15|TRBD1|-|TRBV24-1|TRBJ2-5
TGTGCCACCAGTGACTGGGACAGGGGGGGGGAGACCCAGTACTTC
CATSDWDRGGETQYF
>17|TRBD2|-|TRBV7-8|TRBJ2-1
TGTGCCAGCAGCTTAGCGTCTAGGACTAGCGGTAACAATGAGCAGTTCTTC
CASSLASRTSGNNEQFF
>16|-|-|TRBV6-1|TRBJ2-7
TGTGCCAGCAGTGAAGGGACCGACAGTTACTCCTACGAGCAGTACTTC
CASSEGTDSYSYEQYF
>13|-|once|TRBV12-3/TRBV12-4|TRBJ2-5
TGTGCCAGCTCAACGGGAGCGGGAGAGACCCAGTACTTC
CASSTGAGETQYF
>16|TRBD2|-|TRBV29-1|TRBJ2-3
TGCAGCGTTGTCTTGACTAGCGGGAGGATTACAGATACGCAGTATTTT
CSVVLTSGRITDTQYF
>12|TRBD1|-|TRBV29-1|TRBJ2-5
TGCAGCGTTATACAGGGGCCGGAGACCCAGTACTTC
CSVIQGPETQYF
>14|TRBD1|-|TRBV30|TRBJ1-4
TGTGCCTGGTCTACAGGGGGTTCTAATGAAAAACTGTTTTTT
CAWSTGGSNEKLFF
>15|TRBD1|-|TRBV28|TRBJ1-2
TGTGCCAGCAGTACGGGGACAGCTAATAACTATGGCTACACCTTC
CASSTGTANNYGYTF
>13|-|-|TRBV3-1/TRBV3-2|TRBJ2-7
TGTGCCAGCAGCCAAGATCGTGGGAGAGGGCAGTACTTC
CASSQDRGRGQYF
>16|TRBD2|-|TRBV5-1|TRBJ2-7
TGCGCCAGCAGCTCCGTCGGGACTAGCGGGAGTGATAAGCAGTACTTC
CASSSVGTSGSDKQYF
>13|-|-|TRBV29-1|TRBJ1-1
TGCAGCGTTGGTAAGAGGAGAAACACTGAAGCTTTCTTT
CSVGKRRNTEAFF
>16|-|-|TRBV5-1|TRBJ2-5
TGCGCCAGCAGCTTGATAGGACAGGGAGGGAGGGAGACCCAGTACTTC
CASSLIGQGGRETQYF
>13|-|-|TRBV24-1|TRBJ2-3
TGTGCCACCAGTGATTTCAACCCAAAGCCTCGGTATTTT
CATSDFNPKPRYF
>14|TRBD2|-|TRBV7-9|TRBJ2-1
TGTGCCAGCAGCCTCAGTTTGGGAGGGGATGAGCAGTTCTTC
CASSLSLGGDEQFF
>15|TRBD2|-|TRBV11-3|TRBJ2-3
TGTGCCAGCAGCCTTACTAGCGGACTCACAGATACGCAGTATTTT
CASSLTSGLTDTQYF
>15|TRBD2|-|TRBV5-1|TRBJ2-5
TGCGCCAGCAGCCTCCTAGCGGGCCAACAAGAGACCCAGTACTTC
CASSLLAGQQETQYF
>14|TRBD1|-|TRBV11-2|TRBJ2-7
TGTGCCAGCAGCTTAGTTCAGGCAGGGGGTGAGCAGTACTTC
CASSLVQAGGEQYF
>16|-|once|TRBV4-2|TRBJ1-3
TGTGCCAGCAGCCAAGTAAACCCCGGGACTGGAAACACCATATATTTT
CASSQVNPGTGNTIYF
>12|-|few|TRBV6-6|TRBJ1-3
TGTGCCAGCAGTCAGAATCGGGACACCATATATTTT
CASSQNRDTIYF
>16|-|-|TRBV5-1|TRBJ1-1
TGCGCCAGCAGCCCACCGGACAGCCGAGGGAACACTGAAGCTTTCTTT
CASSPPDSRGNTEAFF
>14|-|-|TRBV2|TRBJ1-3
TGTGCCAGCTGGGGGCAGGGGATAGGAAACACCATATATTTT
CASWGQGIGNTIYF
>15|-|-|TRBV7-2|TRBJ2-7
TGTGCCAGCAGCTTAGCCCTCCTGACATCCTACGAGCAGTACTTC
CASSLALLTSYEQYF
>14|TRBD2|-|TRBV29-1|TRBJ2-3
TGCAGCGCTTTGGTGGGAGGGCTCACAGATACGCAGTATTTT
CSALVGGLTDTQYF
>17|TRBD1|-|TRBV27|TRBJ1-2
TGTGCCAGCAGTATTACAGCCGGGACAGGGCCCAACTATGGCTACACCTTC
CASSITAGTGPNYGYTF
>15|-|-|TRBV5-1|TRBJ1-2
TGCGCCAGCAGCTTGGTAGTCGGAGGGGACTATGGCTACACCTTC
CASSLVVGGDYGYTF
>16|TRBD2|-|TRBV4-2|TRBJ2-1
TGTGCCAGCAGCCAAGTACTTAGCGGGAGGAGAGTTGAGCAGTTCTTC
CASSQVLSGRRVEQFF
>13|-|-|TRBV7-2|TRBJ1-2
TGTGCCAGCAGCTTTCGAGACAGTTGGGGCTACACCTTC
CASSFRDSWGYTF
>17|TRBD2|-|TRBV4-2|TRBJ2-1
TGTGCCAGCAGCCAAGATTTGGGGGTAGCGGGGGCTGGTGAGCAGTTCTTC
CASSQDLGVAGAGEQFF
>14|-|-|TRBV9|TRBJ2-1
TGTGCCAGCAGAGCCGCAGGTAGCTACAATGAGCAGTTCTTC
CASRAAGSYNEQFF
>15|-|-|TRBV10-2|TRBJ1-2
TGCGCCAGCAGTGAGTCAGGTGGAGGAGACTATGGCTACACCTTC
CASSESGGGDYGYTF
>16|-|-|TRBV3-1/TRBV3-2|TRBJ1-3
TGTGCCAGCAGCCCCGCCGAGAAAGGGAGGAGAAACACCATATATTTT
CASSPAEKGRRNTIYF
>14|-|-|TRBV9|TRBJ2-7
TGTGCCAGCAGCCCCCAAGGCGGGGTCGGCGAGCAGTACTTC
CASSPQGGVGEQYF
>14|TRBD1|-|TRBV6-5|TRBJ1-1
TGTGCCAGCAGTCCGGGACAGGGGAACACTGAAGCTTTCTTT
CASSPGQGNTEAFF
>17|TRBD2|-|TRBV28|TRBJ2-3
TGTGCCAGCAGTTTATGGGGACTAGCTACTGGTGGAGATACGCAGTATTTT
CASSLWGLATGGDTQYF
>14|TRBD2|-|TRBV2|TRBJ2-7
TGTGCCAGTGCTTGGACTAGCGGAGTTTACGAGCAGTACTTC
CASAWTSGVYEQYF
>14|TRBD1|-|TRBV11-2|TRBJ2-2
TGTGCCAGCAGCTTGGGACAGTACACCGGGGAGCTGTTTTTT
CASSLGQYTGELFF
>11|-|few|TRBV4-2|TRBJ2-2
TGTGCCAGCTGTGAGGGCGGGGAGCTGTTTTTT
CASCEGGELFF
>18|TRBD2|-|TRBV2|TRBJ2-5
TGTGCCAGCAGTGGACTAGCGGGGGGGGCAATAACGGAAGAGACCCAGTACTTC
CASSGLAGGAITEETQYF
>15|-|-|TRBV5-5|TRBJ2-7
TGTGCCAGCAGCTTGGGGCTGGGGAGCTCCTACGAGCAGTACTTC
CASSLGLGSSYEQYF
>15|TRBD1|once|TRBV3-1/TRBV3-2|TRBJ1-2
TGTGCCAGCAGCCCCCGAGGGGGCTCTAGCTATGGCTACACCTTC
CASSPRGGSSYGYTF
>14|-|-|TRBV9|TRBJ2-1
TGTGCCAGCAGCGCCTGGAGAAGCGGGAATGAGCAGTTCTTC
CASSAWRSGNEQFF
>16|TRBD2|-|TRBV28|TRBJ2-3
TGTGCCAGCAGTGCCGGGACTAGCTCGTTGTCAGATACGCAGTATTTT
CASSAGTSSLSDTQYF
>17|TRBD2|-|TRBV11-2|TRBJ2-3
TGTGCCAGCAGCTTTGGTACTAGCGGGGTGCCGGCAGATACGCAGTATTTT
CASSFGTSGVPADTQYF
>15|TRBD1|-|TRBV11-2|TRBJ1-2
TGTGCCAGCACCTCAGTCCCGACAGGGGACGACGGCTACACCTTC
CASTSVPTGDDGYTF
>15|TRBD1|once|TRBV6-6|TRBJ2-7
TGTGCCAGCAGTTACGACAGGGATACATACTACGAGCAGTACTTC
CASSYDRDTYYEQYF
>14|TRBD2|-|TRBV5-6|TRBJ2-7
TGTGCCAGCAGCCCGGATAGCGGGAGTGGTGAGCAGTACTTC
CASSPDSGSGEQYF
>12|-|-|TRBV7-9|TRBJ2-5
TGTGCCAGCAGAGACAAGAGAGAGACCCAGTACTTC
CASRDKRETQYF
>14|TRBD1|-|TRBV30|TRBJ2-5
TGTGCCTGGAGTTTAGGGGGCTTTGGAGAGACCCAGTACTTC
CAWSLGGFGETQYF
>18|TRBD2|once|TRBV27|TRBJ2-3
TGTGCCAGCAGTTTATTGGGACTAGCGGGAGTAAAAGGAGATACGCAGTATTTT
CASSLLGLAGVKGDTQYF
>17|-|-|TRBV24-1|TRBJ2-3
TGTGCCACCAGTGATACGGGAGATCCTGATAGCACAGATACGCAGTATTTT
CATSDTGDPDSTDTQYF